These T cell receptor beta chains were read from a single sample in a study of T cells in Graves' hyperthyroidism and ophthalmopathy. TCRdb ran MiXCR on the multiplex PCR reads and lists one entry per CDR3 protein. Here the sample spans around 560,000 distinct CDR3 sequences, roughly 17% being singletons. Sample: blood. The origin of the receptors is a woman between 18 and 29 years old with Graves' hyperthyroidism. Both conserved end residues are part of each CDR3. D genes are given only for firm matches. The listing skips clone size in some rows; elsewhere it reads once, few, many or a size class.

TRBJ2-4	.	few	TRBV27	TGTGCCAGCAGTTCCCTTACCCTGGGGGGATCCAAAAACATTCAGTACTTC	CASSSLTLGGSKNIQYF
TRBJ2-1	.	.	TRBV20-1	TGCAGCCTGGGAGGGGGGAGCTCCTACAATGAGCAGTTCTTC	CSLGGGSSYNEQFF
TRBJ1-1	TRBD1	.	TRBV25-1	TGTGCCGTCGGGACAGGGTGGACTGAAGCTTTCTTT	CAVGTGWTEAFF
TRBJ2-1	.	.	TRBV18	TGTGCCAGCTCACCACCGGAGGTAGTATTTTACAATGAGCAGTTCTTC	CASSPPEVVFYNEQFF
TRBJ2-7	TRBD2	many	TRBV20-1	TGCAGTGCTTCGGGACTAGAATACGAGCAGTACTTC	CSASGLEYEQYF
TRBJ2-3	TRBD1	many	TRBV12-3/TRBV12-4	TGTGCCAGCAGTTTAGGGGACAGGGACACAGATACGCAGTATTTT	CASSLGDRDTDTQYF
TRBJ1-5	.	.	TRBV7-2	TGTGCCAGCAGCTTAGGTCCAGGGCTTAATCAGCCCCAGCATTTT	CASSLGPGLNQPQHF
TRBJ2-2	TRBD1	.	TRBV30	TGTGCCTGGATCAGAAAACAGACAGGGTCCGGGGAGCTGTTTTTT	CAWIRKQTGSGELFF
TRBJ2-1	.	many	TRBV6-2/TRBV6-3	TGTGCCAGCAGTTACTCGGCGGGTCTGGGGGGCAATGAGCAGTTCTTC	CASSYSAGLGGNEQFF
TRBJ2-7	TRBD2	few	TRBV20-1	TGCAGTGCCAGGTCGGCTAGCGGGACTTCTATCTACGAGCAGTACTTC	CSARSASGTSIYEQYF
TRBJ2-1	.	.	TRBV9	TGTGCCAGCAGCCTAATTAAGAGCGAGTGGGGAAACAATGAGCAGTTCTTC	CASSLIKSEWGNNEQFF
TRBJ2-7	.	few	TRBV10-3	TGTGCCACCCATGACAGCTACGAGCAGTACTTC	CATHDSYEQYF
TRBJ2-1	.	.	TRBV12-5	TGTGCTAGTGGTTTGGTACTGGGGACATACCACAATGAGCAGTTCTTC	CASGLVLGTYHNEQFF
TRBJ1-2	.	many	TRBV14	TGTGCCAGCAGTCGGCCGGGTCGTGAGTCCTATGGCTACACCTTC	CASSRPGRESYGYTF
TRBJ1-5	.	many	TRBV2	TGTGCCAGCAGTGAGGTGTCCGGTAGCAATCAGCCCCAGCATTTT	CASSEVSGSNQPQHF
TRBJ2-3	.	many	TRBV5-1	TGCGCCAGCAGCAAGGGTACAGATAGCACAGATACGCAGTATTTT	CASSKGTDSTDTQYF
TRBJ2-3	.	few	TRBV6-1	TGTGCCAGCAAGGCAGGGTGGGGCACAGATACGCAGTATTTT	CASKAGWGTDTQYF
TRBJ1-2	.	.	TRBV12-3/TRBV12-4	TGTGCCAGCAGTTTAGAGGGGACAAGCTATGGCTACACCTTC	CASSLEGTSYGYTF
TRBJ1-2	.	.	TRBV20-1	TGCAGTGCTAGTCTTGGGAGGCCAGAGGGGGGCTACACCTTC	CSASLGRPEGGYTF
TRBJ2-1	TRBD2	.	TRBV20-1	TGCAGTGCTAAGGACGGCGGGGACTACTACAATGAGCAGTTCTTC	CSAKDGGDYYNEQFF
TRBJ1-1	.	many	TRBV27	TGTGCCAGCAGTTTATCGATGGTCGCGTACGACGAAGCTTTCTTT	CASSLSMVAYDEAFF
TRBJ1-2	.	few	TRBV6-5	TGTGCCAGCAGTTCGGGCGGGTCCTATGGCTACACCTTC	CASSSGGSYGYTF
TRBJ2-3	.	many	TRBV12-3/TRBV12-4	TGTGCCAGCACTCTTGGAAATGGAGATACGCAGTATTTT	CASTLGNGDTQYF
TRBJ2-3	TRBD2	.	TRBV7-2	TGTGCCAGCACCGAGTCTAGCGGGAGGGCAAGAGATACGCAGTATTTT	CASTESSGRARDTQYF
TRBJ2-1	TRBD2	once	TRBV7-2	TGTGCCAGCAGCCCGAGCAATTACGGGACTAGAGGGAATGAGCAGTTCTTC	CASSPSNYGTRGNEQFF
TRBJ2-2	TRBD2	many	TRBV19	TGTGCCAGTTGGGGACTAGCGTTAGGCGGGGAGCTGTTTTTT	CASWGLALGGELFF
TRBJ1-1	TRBD1	many	TRBV2	TGTGCCAGCAGGGGACAGGGGAGCGGTGAAGCTTTCTTT	CASRGQGSGEAFF